Reported below is one T cell receptor beta chain. Its specificity is unknown. V was trimmed by 1 base and J by 4 bases, leaving 13 bases between them. This CDR3 region has 15 residues. CDR1 and CDR2 (germline): MGHRA, YSYEKL. The entry originates in a study of T cells in localized non-small cell lung cancer. Study-level points and caveats: Adjacent lung held a median 57 of the top 100 tumor clones. Density of T cells in blood, when higher, went with longer overall survival. Uninvolved adjacent lung had higher T cell clonality than tumor and all other tissues.

Profiled with immunoSEQ multiplex PCR; TCRdb holds only in-frame clones, not every one. The data contain 25,000 to 35,000 clones, more than 65% of them singletons. This clonotype originated in a man between 35 and 75 years old with stage III lung adenocarcinoma. The rearrangement uses TRBV4-1 and TRBJ1-1; D unclear. The sequencing here drew on peripheral blood mononuclear cells, taken before any cancer treatment. The CDR3 sequence is CASSQGVFGVTEAFF. The CDR3 DNA follows: TGCGCCAGCAGCCAAGGCGTGTTTGGGGTCACTGAAGCTTTCTTT.